Each of the 18 T cell receptor beta chains below was sequenced from the same sample in a study of T-cell memory formation after mild COVID-19. From the 5' RACE reads, TCRdb called clonotypes with MiXCR, one entry per CDR3 protein. This sample has tens of thousands of distinct CDR3 sequences; about 6.3% occur once, and the top ten carry 0.6% to 1%. Material: PBMCs or a T cell subset sorted from them (not recorded which). The receptors originated from an adult who had mild COVID-19 (a few samples of this study predate the infection). Cell type and time point are not known.

This clonotype was counted at least ten times. This chain links TRBV11-2 with TRBJ2-7, with TRBD1 matching over 9 bases. Germline V gene sequence: CDR1 SGHAT, CDR2 FQNNGV. CDR3 length: 16 amino acids. J lost 3 bases, V lost 1 base, and 7 bases had no gene match. The chain's CDR3 is CASSLGRGQGVYEQYF. The CDR3 bases are TGTGCCAGCAGCTTAGGTCGGGGACAGGGTGTCTACGAGCAGTACTTC.

The rearrangement joins TRBV12-3 or TRBV12-4 to TRBJ2-7; 7 positions agree with TRBD2. There are 13 residues in the CDR3. J gave up 9 bases and V 5 bases, and 10 bases lay outside the gene matches. CDR3 DNA: TGTGCCAGCAGTCCGTTCGGGGAGGGGTGGCAGTACTTC. Its translation: CASSPFGEGWQYF.

The genes are TRBV29-1 and TRBJ2-7, with no clear D. Germline CDR1 is SQVTM and CDR2 is ANQGSEA. This CDR3 is 12 amino acids long. Trimming pared 4 bases from V and 4 bases from J, leaving 11 bases between. CDR3 DNA sequence: TGCAGCGTTGGACGAAACAGATACGAGCAGTACTTC. Amino acids: CSVGRNRYEQYF.

The chain recombines TRBV10-3 with TRBJ2-7; TRBD1 aligns across 9 bases. V shed 6 bases and J 1 base; nucleotides not matched to a gene: 4. Germline loops: CDR1 ENHRY, CDR2 SYGVKD. The CDR3 has 14 residues. CDR3 coding DNA: TGTGCCATCAGAGGGACAGGGAGTTCCTACGAGCAGTACTTC. Translating it yields CAIRGTGSSYEQYF.

This clonotype has just a few counts. This may be a read error, as it is one base from a much larger clone. The chain links TRBV5-6 to TRBJ2-7, with 11 bases lining up with TRBD1. The CDR3 covers 16 residues. V shed 4 bases, J shed 0 bases, and the junction held 6 bases outside the gene matches. CDR1 SGHDT and CDR2 YYEEEE come from the germline V gene. CDR3 sequence: CASSVLGTGGSYEQYF. The CDR3, as DNA: TGTGCCAGCAGCGTCCTAGGGACAGGGGGCTCCTACGAGCAGTACTTC.

This clonotype was found many times. The CDR3 sequence: CASAEDSLPYNEQFF. CDR3 nucleotides: TGTGCCAGCGCCGAGGACAGTCTTCCTTACAATGAGCAGTTCTTC. The chain combines TRBV7-3 with TRBJ2-1; tentatively, D is TRBD1 (6 bases). The CDR3 is 15 residues long. The V gene lost 8 bases and the J gene lost 4 bases, with 18 bases spanning the gap. The germline CDR1 and CDR2 sequences are SGHTA and FQGTGA.

Points on this clonotype: A junction boundary mismatches the germline segment, possibly from a read error. The CDR3, as DNA: TGTGCCACCAGCAGAGATTTTGGCTTC. Encoded protein: CATSRDFGF. The chain couples TRBV15 to TRBJ2-1; D gene uncertain. Germline V gives CDR1 LNHNV, CDR2 YYDKDF (reference sequence). The CDR3 has 9 residues.

This clonotype was detected many times. V and J are TRBV9 and TRBJ2-1; D is perhaps TRBD1 (6 bases). Trimming pared 0 bases from V and 7 bases from J, leaving 11 bases between. Germline CDR1 and CDR2: SGDLS and YYNGEE. There are 14 residues in the CDR3. CDR3 amino acids: CASSVGGTLNEQFF. In DNA form, the CDR3 reads TGTGCCAGCAGCGTAGGTGGGACACTTAATGAGCAGTTCTTC.

The chain recombines TRBV25-1 with TRBJ1-2; D ambiguous. This CDR3 has 15 residues. With 3 bases removed from V and 4 bases from J, the gap between germline ends came to 15 bases. Germline V gives CDR1 MGHDK, CDR2 SYGVNS. CDR3 sequence: CASSDRVAGGYGYTF. The CDR3 nucleotides are TGTGCCAGCAGTGATCGGGTGGCAGGAGGCTATGGCTACACCTTC.

In DNA form, the CDR3 reads TGTGCCAGCAGTATCGGACTAGCGCGTAATGAGCAGTTCTTC. Protein sequence: CASSIGLARNEQFF. This rearrangement joins TRBV2 to TRBJ2-1; 9 nucleotides match TRBD2. The germline V gene has CDR1 SNHLY and CDR2 FYNNEI. The CDR3 covers 14 residues. J gave up 7 bases and V 5 bases, and 6 bases lay outside the gene matches.

Many counts were recorded for this clonotype. The genes are TRBV7-6 and TRBJ2-5, with 10 bases aligning to TRBD2. Germline lookup yields CDR1 SGHVS and CDR2 FNYEAQ. The length of the CDR3 is 16 residues. J was trimmed by 5 bases and V by 5 bases; bases with no gene match: 11. DNA for the CDR3: TGTGCCAGCAGCAAAGGGAGCGGGGGGGCCCTTGAGACCCAGTACTTC. This gives the protein CASSKGSGGALETQYF.

This clonotype appeared many times. The chain joins TRBV11-1 to TRBJ2-1; TRBD1 agrees at 8 bases. V lost 7 bases, J lost 6 bases, and 11 bases stayed unmatched. CDR3 length: 15 amino acids. Germline assignment: CDR1 SGHAT and CDR2 FQDESV (reference sequence). Here the CDR3 reads CASNRDRSHSNEQFF. The CDR3 DNA sequence: TGTGCCAGCAATCGGGACAGGTCACATTCCAATGAGCAGTTCTTC.

This clonotype is medium-sized by share. The chain has TRBV5-1 and TRBJ1-3, with 9 bases matching TRBD1. J gave up 3 bases and V 7 bases, and 2 bases lay outside the gene matches. Per the germline V gene, CDR1 is SGHRS and CDR2 is YFSETQ. CDR3 size: 13 residues. The CDR3 nucleotides are TGCGCCAGCCGGACAGGGGATGGAAACACCATATATTTT. Amino acid sequence: CASRTGDGNTIYF.

This clonotype was seen at least ten times. This chain links TRBV7-9 with TRBJ2-1; D not certain. The V and J ends lost 0 bases and 0 bases respectively, with 6 bases between them. Per the germline V gene, CDR1 is SEHNR and CDR2 is FQNEAQ (reference sequence). The CDR3 consists of 15 residues. The CDR3 DNA is TGTGCCAGCAGCTTAGCTCAGAGCTCCTACAATGAGCAGTTCTTC. Translated: CASSLAQSSYNEQFF.

This clonotype was seen a few times. J is TRBJ1-1 and V is TRBV11-2, with D perhaps TRBD1 (6 bases). Trimming took 0 bases from V and 4 from J, leaving 9 bases between them. CDR1 SGHAT and CDR2 FQNNGV come from the germline V gene. The CDR3 consists of 14 residues. The CDR3 here is CASSLDPGATEAFF. Here the CDR3 DNA reads TGTGCCAGCAGCTTAGATCCGGGGGCCACTGAAGCTTTCTTT.

This clonotype was recorded many times. The chain uses TRBV12-3 or TRBV12-4 and TRBJ2-3, with TRBD1 matching 8 bases. J gave up 3 bases and V 5 bases, and 4 bases lay outside the gene matches. This CDR3 has 14 amino acids. The CDR3 sequence is CASSPRTGTDTQYF. In nucleotides, the CDR3 is TGTGCCAGCAGTCCAAGGACAGGGACAGATACGCAGTATTTT.

This clonotype was observed many times. The chain couples TRBV29-1 to TRBJ1-2; no firm D call. CDR3 length equals 11 residues. Germline V gives CDR1 SQVTM, CDR2 ANQGSEA. Trimming removed 6 bases from V and 4 bases from J, with 9 bases in between. CDR3: CSVAESYGYTF. In nucleotides, the CDR3 is TGCAGCGTCGCCGAGAGCTATGGCTACACCTTC.

This clonotype was seen repeatedly, ten times or more. The V call is TRBV28, the J call TRBJ2-4; D ambiguous. V lost 3 bases and J 0 bases, leaving 15 bases between the germline ends. This CDR3 comprises 17 residues. Looked up from germline, CDR1 is MDHEN and CDR2 is SYDVKM. Here the CDR3 reads CASSLGSVVLAKNIQYF. The CDR3, as DNA: TGTGCCAGCAGTTTGGGTTCGGTCGTACTAGCCAAAAACATTCAGTACTTC.